The 21 T cell receptor beta chains below come from one sample, sequenced in a study of CD8 T cells in Susac syndrome. Random hexamers were used to reverse transcribe about 0.5 to 1 ug of RNA. TCRdb analysed the immunoSEQ multiplex PCR reads with MiXCR anew, one entry per CDR3 protein. The sample lists roughly 150,000 distinct CDR3 sequences; roughly nine tenths were seen once. Input material: CD4+ T cells from PBMCs. The receptors come from a human donor in good health.

This chain links TRBV28 with TRBJ2-2; D may correspond to TRBD1 or TRBD2 (7 bases each). The V end was cut by 8 bases, the J end by 3 bases, with 16 bases between. From germline, CDR1 is MDHEN and CDR2 SYDVKM. This CDR3 has 15 amino acids. The DNA for the CDR3 is TGTGCCAGCCTAAACCAGGGGGGGTACACCGGGGAGCTGTTTTTT. Its protein product is CASLNQGGYTGELFF.

The rearrangement links TRBV20-1 to TRBJ2-3; no clear D. The CDR3 runs to 11 residues. The germline CDR1 and CDR2 sequences are DFQATT and SNEGSKA (reference sequence). V was trimmed by 7 bases and J by 5 bases, leaving 10 bases between them. CDR3 in DNA: TGCAGTGTCCCCCTCGGAGATACGCAGTATTTT. This gives the protein CSVPLGDTQYF.

The CDR3: CASSLIGREDQQFF. DNA of the CDR3: TGTGCCAGCAGCTTAATAGGACGCGAAGACCAGCAGTTCTTC. The chain is built from TRBV7-3 and TRBJ2-1; D gene ambiguous. The V end was cut by 1 base, the J end by 11 bases, with 15 bases between. The CDR3 sequence is 14 residues long. CDR1 is SGHTA and CDR2 is FQGTGA in the germline V gene. The entire variable domain, with the rest obtained from reference TRBV7-3 and TRBJ2-1, is as follows: GAGVSQTPSNKVTEKGKYVELRCDPISGHTALYWYRQSLGQGPEFLIYFQGTGAADDSGLPNDRFFAVRPEGSVSTLKIQRTERGDSAVYLCASSLIGREDQQFFGPGTRLTVL.

In DNA form, the CDR3 reads TGTGCCACCAGTGATAGGGGTTACCAAGAGACCCAGTACTTC. Its translation: CATSDRGYQETQYF. The V gene is TRBV24-1, the J gene TRBJ2-5; tentative D call: TRBD1 (5 bases). Trimming took 3 bases from V and 0 from J, leaving 7 bases between them. CDR1 KGHDR and CDR2 SFDVKD come from the germline V gene. The CDR3 runs to 14 residues.

The CDR3 DNA sequence: TGTGCCAGCAGTTCCGGGGCCAGGGTCAAAAACATTCAGTACTTC. As protein: CASSSGARVKNIQYF. The rearrangement joins TRBV7-9 to TRBJ2-4; the D call may be TRBD1 or TRBD2 (5 bases each). Trimming cost V 6 bases and J 3 bases, with 15 bases left between them. Germline assignment: CDR1 SEHNR and CDR2 FQNEAQ (reference sequence). There are 15 residues in the CDR3.

This clonotype was observed once. The chain is built from TRBV20-1 and TRBJ2-7; D uncertain. Trimming pared 2 bases from V and 2 bases from J, leaving 13 bases between. This CDR3 comprises 14 residues. Germline V CDR1 and CDR2: DFQATT, SNEGSKA (reference sequence). The CDR3 here is CSARSGTGTYEQYF. CDR3 nucleotides: TGCAGTGCTAGATCCGGCACTGGAACCTACGAGCAGTACTTC.

The chain is built from TRBV24-1 and TRBJ2-3, with 15 bases aligning to TRBD2. Per germline, CDR1 KGHDR and CDR2 SFDVKD. The CDR3 covers 16 residues. V was clipped by 9 bases and J by 4 bases; unmatched bases: 7. CDR3 in DNA: TGTGCCACCGGGATGGGACTAGCGGGAGGAGCAGATACGCAGTATTTT. Encoded protein: CATGMGLAGGADTQYF.

The chain uses TRBV6-1 and TRBJ1-1; 12 bases are shared with TRBD1. The V gene's germline CDR1 is MNHNS and CDR2 SASEGT. CDR3 length equals 14 residues. The V and J ends lost 11 bases and 4 bases, in that order; junction bases with no gene match: 8. The chain's CDR3 is CASMKGQGATEAFF. The CDR3 DNA follows: TGTGCCTCAATGAAGGGACAGGGGGCCACTGAAGCTTTCTTT.

V is TRBV2 and J is TRBJ2-7; no clear D. Between the trimmed V and J ends, which lost 0 bases and 7 bases, there was a span of 13 bases. CDR3 size: 14 residues. The germline V gene encodes CDR1 SNHLY and CDR2 FYNNEI. The CDR3: CASSEARPSEEQYF. The CDR3 DNA reads as TGTGCCAGCAGTGAAGCGAGGCCTTCTGAAGAGCAGTACTTC.

This chain joins TRBV20-1 and TRBJ1-3; 10 bases agree with TRBD1. V shed 4 bases, J shed 4 bases, and the junction held 7 bases outside the gene matches. The CDR3 length is 15 residues. Germline V gives CDR1 DFQATT, CDR2 SNEGSKA (reference sequence). CDR3 amino acids: CSATRQGAAGNTIYF. CDR3 in DNA: TGCAGTGCTACGAGACAGGGGGCAGCGGGAAACACCATATATTTT.

This clonotype was counted once. This chain connects TRBV5-1 to TRBJ2-3; possible D gene TRBD2, 7 bases. Trimming took off 4 bases at V and 5 bases at J, with 17 bases between the two ends. Germline V gene sequence: CDR1 SGHRS, CDR2 YFSETQ. This CDR3 contains 15 residues. The CDR3 is CASSPRGGAGDTQYF. CDR3 in DNA: TGCGCCAGCAGCCCGAGAGGGGGGGCCGGAGATACGCAGTATTTT. The full variable domain, rest sourced from reference TRBV5-1 and TRBJ2-3, is KAGVTQTPRYLIKTRGQQVTLSCSPISGHRSVSWYQQTPGQGLQFLFEYFSETQRNKGNFPGRFSGRQFSNSRSEMNVSTLELGDSALYLCASSPRGGAGDTQYFGPGTRLTVL.

The rearrangement links TRBV3-1 to TRBJ2-5, with TRBD2 identical over 9 bases. The CDR3 covers 16 residues. V lost 1 base, J lost 2 bases, and 5 bases stayed unmatched. The germline V gene encodes CDR1 LGHDT and CDR2 YNNKEL (reference sequence). CDR3 sequence reads: CASSQASAGGQETQYF. Here the CDR3 DNA reads TGTGCCAGCAGCCAAGCCTCCGCGGGAGGGCAAGAGACCCAGTACTTC.

The V and J genes are TRBV20-1 and TRBJ1-4; D is ambiguous. There are 16 residues in the CDR3. V lost 4 bases and J 4 bases, leaving 19 bases between the germline ends. The V gene's germline CDR1 is DFQATT and CDR2 SNEGSKA (reference sequence). The CDR3 loop reads CSANRGPTAVNEKLFF. CDR3 DNA sequence: TGCAGTGCTAACCGTGGCCCAACAGCTGTTAATGAAAAACTGTTTTTT.

The J gene is TRBJ1-4, the V gene TRBV20-1; TRBD1 agrees at 8 bases. With 6 bases clipped from V and 5 bases from J, the junction kept 5 bases outside the gene matches. Per the germline V gene, CDR1 is DFQATT and CDR2 is SNEGSKA (reference sequence). This CDR3 has 13 amino acids. In DNA, the CDR3 is TGCAGTGCCAGACGGGACAGGAATGAAAAACTGTTTTTT. It yields the protein CSARRDRNEKLFF.

The chain recombines TRBV12-3 or TRBV12-4 with TRBJ1-5, with D tentatively TRBD1 (6 bases). The ends were cut back, 5 bases at V and 6 bases at J, with 17 bases in the middle. The CDR3 consists of 15 residues. In nucleotides, the CDR3 is TGTGCCAGCAGTCCCGGAGGGGGGGCGGGTCAGCCCCAGCATTTT. This translates into CASSPGGGAGQPQHF.

The CDR3 reads CASSLKGANTGELFF. The CDR3 DNA reads TGTGCCAGCAGCTTAAAGGGCGCTAACACCGGGGAGCTGTTTTTT. The chain combines TRBV7-2 with TRBJ2-2; no reliable D call. The CDR3 length is 15 residues. Between the trimmed V and J ends, which lost 2 bases and 2 bases, there was a span of 9 bases. Germline CDR1 reads SGHTA; CDR2 reads FQGNSA.

The sample holds one count of this clonotype. J is TRBJ2-1 and V is TRBV18; D may be TRBD2 (6 bases). Deletions cut 2 bases from V and 0 bases from J, with 11 bases between. The CDR3 is 16 amino acids. The germline V gene has CDR1 KGHSH and CDR2 LQKENI. For the CDR3, the DNA is TGTGCCAGCTCACCAGTCGTTAGCGGCTCCTACAATGAGCAGTTCTTC. This gives the protein CASSPVVSGSYNEQFF.

The rearrangement joins TRBV24-1 to TRBJ2-7; tentative D call: TRBD1 (6 bases). Germline values: CDR1 KGHDR, CDR2 SFDVKD. The CDR3 covers 15 residues. V lost 4 bases and J 5 bases, leaving 17 bases between the germline ends. For the CDR3, the DNA is TGTGCCACCAGTGAACCGACAGGACCTTGGGACGAGCAGTACTTC. It yields the protein CATSEPTGPWDEQYF.

This clonotype was detected once. This chain joins TRBV9 and TRBJ1-4, with D possibly TRBD1 on 5 matching bases. From germline, CDR1 is SGDLS and CDR2 YYNGEE. Trimming took off 2 bases at V and 12 bases at J, with 14 bases between the two ends. This CDR3 has 13 amino acids. The CDR3 bases are TGTGCCAGCAGCGTCGTTCTTTGGGGGGAACTGTTTTTT. It is translated as CASSVVLWGELFF.

The CDR3 region is CASSPDYYNEQFF. DNA of the CDR3: TGTGCCAGCAGCCCCGACTACTACAATGAGCAGTTCTTC. The rearrangement joins TRBV14 to TRBJ2-1, with D maybe TRBD2 (5 bases). Germline CDR1 and CDR2: SGHDN and FVKESK. The CDR3 length is 13 residues. Trimming took off 4 bases at V and 3 bases at J, with 7 bases between the two ends.

V is TRBV28 and J is TRBJ2-6; D not certain. Trimming cost V 3 bases and J 2 bases, with 8 bases left between them. The CDR3 has 15 residues. The germline gives CDR1 MDHEN, CDR2 SYDVKM. The DNA of the CDR3 is TGTGCCAGCAGTTTGGTTTCCACTGGGGCCAACGTCCTGACTTTC. Its translation: CASSLVSTGANVLTF.